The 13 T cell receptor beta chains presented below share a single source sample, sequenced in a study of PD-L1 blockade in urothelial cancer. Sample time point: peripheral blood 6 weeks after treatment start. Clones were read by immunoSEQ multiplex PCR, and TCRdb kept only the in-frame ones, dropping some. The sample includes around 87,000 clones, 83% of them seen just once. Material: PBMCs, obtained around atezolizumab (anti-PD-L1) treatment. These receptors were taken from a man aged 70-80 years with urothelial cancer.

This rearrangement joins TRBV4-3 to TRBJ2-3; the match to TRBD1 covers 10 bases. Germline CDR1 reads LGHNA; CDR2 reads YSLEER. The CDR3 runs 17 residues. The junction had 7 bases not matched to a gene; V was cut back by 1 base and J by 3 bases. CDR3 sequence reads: CASSQVLDRGPTDTQYF. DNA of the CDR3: TGCGCCAGCAGCCAAGTCCTCGACAGGGGGCCAACAGATACGCAGTATTTT.

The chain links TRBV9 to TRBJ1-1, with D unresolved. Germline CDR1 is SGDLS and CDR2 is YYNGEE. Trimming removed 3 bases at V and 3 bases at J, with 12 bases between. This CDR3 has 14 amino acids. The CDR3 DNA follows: TGTGCCAGCAGCGCCCAATTGCGAGACACTGAAGCTTTCTTT. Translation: CASSAQLRDTEAFF.

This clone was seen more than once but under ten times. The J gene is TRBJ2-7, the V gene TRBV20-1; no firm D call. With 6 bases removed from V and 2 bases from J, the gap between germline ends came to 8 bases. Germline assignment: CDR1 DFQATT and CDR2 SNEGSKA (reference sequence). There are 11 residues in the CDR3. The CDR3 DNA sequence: TGCAGTGCGCGAAGAACCTACGAGCAGTACTTC. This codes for CSARRTYEQYF.

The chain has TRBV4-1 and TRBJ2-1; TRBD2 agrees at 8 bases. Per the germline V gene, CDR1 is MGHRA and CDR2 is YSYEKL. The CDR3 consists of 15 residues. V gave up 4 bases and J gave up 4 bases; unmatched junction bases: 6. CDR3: CASSLGGAQYNEQFF. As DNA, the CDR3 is TGCGCCAGCAGCCTCGGGGGGGCCCAGTACAATGAGCAGTTCTTC.

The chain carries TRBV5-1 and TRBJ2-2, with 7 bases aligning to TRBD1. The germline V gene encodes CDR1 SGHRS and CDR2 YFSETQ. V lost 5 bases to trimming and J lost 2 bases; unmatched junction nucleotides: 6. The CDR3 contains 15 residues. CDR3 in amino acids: CASSRDRTNTGELFF. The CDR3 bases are TGCGCCAGCAGTCGGGACAGAACAAACACCGGGGAGCTGTTTTTT.

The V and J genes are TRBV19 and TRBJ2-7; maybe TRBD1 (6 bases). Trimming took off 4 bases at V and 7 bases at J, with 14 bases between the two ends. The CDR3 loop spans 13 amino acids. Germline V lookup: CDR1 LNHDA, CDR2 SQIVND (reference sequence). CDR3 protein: CASSKGVGAEQYF. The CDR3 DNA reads TGTGCCAGTAGTAAGGGGGTTGGAGCGGAGCAGTACTTC.

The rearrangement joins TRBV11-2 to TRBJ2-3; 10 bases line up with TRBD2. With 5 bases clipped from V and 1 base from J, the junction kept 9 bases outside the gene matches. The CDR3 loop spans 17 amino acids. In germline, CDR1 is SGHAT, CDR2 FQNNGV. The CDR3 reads CASSLSGRTSGTDTQYF. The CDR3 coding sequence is TGTGCCAGCAGCCTTAGCGGGAGGACCTCTGGCACAGATACGCAGTATTTT.

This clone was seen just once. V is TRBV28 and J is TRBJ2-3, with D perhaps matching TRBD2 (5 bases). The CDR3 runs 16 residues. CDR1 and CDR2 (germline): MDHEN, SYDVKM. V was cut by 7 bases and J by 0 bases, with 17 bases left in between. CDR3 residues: CASTTLIRTSTDTQYF. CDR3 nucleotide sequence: TGTGCCAGCACCACTCTTATACGGACTAGCACAGATACGCAGTATTTT.

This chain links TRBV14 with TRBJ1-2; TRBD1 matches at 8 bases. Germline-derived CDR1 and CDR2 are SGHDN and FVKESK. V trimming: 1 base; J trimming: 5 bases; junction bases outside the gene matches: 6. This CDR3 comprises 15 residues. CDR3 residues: CASSQGAGGAYGYTF. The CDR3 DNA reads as TGTGCCAGCAGCCAAGGGGCAGGGGGCGCTTATGGCTACACCTTC.

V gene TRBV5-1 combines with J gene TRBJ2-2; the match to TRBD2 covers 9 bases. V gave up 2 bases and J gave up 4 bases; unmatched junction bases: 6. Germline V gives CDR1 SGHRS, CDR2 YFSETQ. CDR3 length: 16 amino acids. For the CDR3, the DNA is TGCGCCAGCAGCTTAGCGGGGGGCACCCTCACCGGGGAGCTGTTTTTT. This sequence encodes CASSLAGGTLTGELFF.

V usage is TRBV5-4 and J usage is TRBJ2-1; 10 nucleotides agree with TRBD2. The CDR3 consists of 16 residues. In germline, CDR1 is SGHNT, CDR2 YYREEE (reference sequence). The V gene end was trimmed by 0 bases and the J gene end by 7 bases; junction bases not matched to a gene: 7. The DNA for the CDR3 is TGTGCCAGCAGCTTGGACGGGCTAGCGGGGGTGAATGAGCAGTTCTTC. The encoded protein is CASSLDGLAGVNEQFF. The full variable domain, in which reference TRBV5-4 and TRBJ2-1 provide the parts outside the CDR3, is ETGVTQSPTHLIKTRGQQVTLRCSSQSGHNTVSWYQQALGQGPQFIFQYYREEENGRGNFPPRFSGLQFPNYSSELNVNALELDDSALYLCASSLDGLAGVNEQFFGPGTRLTVL.

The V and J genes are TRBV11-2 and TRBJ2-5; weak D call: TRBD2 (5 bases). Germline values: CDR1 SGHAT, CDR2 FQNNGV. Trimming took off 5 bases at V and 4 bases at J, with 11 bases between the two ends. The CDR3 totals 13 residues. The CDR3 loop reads CASSGAGVETQYF. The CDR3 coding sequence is TGTGCCAGCAGCGGCGCCGGGGTAGAGACCCAGTACTTC.

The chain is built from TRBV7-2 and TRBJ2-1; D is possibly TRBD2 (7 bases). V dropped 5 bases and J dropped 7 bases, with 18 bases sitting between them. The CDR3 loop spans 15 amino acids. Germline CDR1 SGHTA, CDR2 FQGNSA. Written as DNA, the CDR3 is TGTGCCAGCAGCCGAGGGGGGGGGCTAAAAAATGAGCAGTTCTTC. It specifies CASSRGGGLKNEQFF.